These 19 T cell receptor beta chains originate from one sample sequenced in a study of blood T cell repertoires in COVID-19. Repertoires were generated with immunoSEQ multiplex PCR, while TCRdb's copy carries only in-frame clones and drops some. The table has fewer than 350,000 clones, approximately 83% seen once. The sample taken for sequencing was PBMCs or T cells enriched from blood (not recorded which). Receptors were obtained from a man younger than 45 who had recovered from COVID-19.

The chain carries TRBV5-6 and TRBJ1-2; D is ambiguous. The CDR3 has 15 residues. V gave up 0 bases and J gave up 0 bases, with 9 bases separating them. Per germline, CDR1 SGHDT and CDR2 YYEEEE. Written as DNA, the CDR3 is TGTGCCAGCAGCTTGGGCCTGTACACTAACTATGGCTACACCTTC. Its translation is CASSLGLYTNYGYTF.

The genes are TRBV9 and TRBJ1-6; D might be TRBD1 (6 bases). V lost 0 bases and J 9 bases, leaving 13 bases between the germline ends. The germline V gene encodes CDR1 SGDLS and CDR2 YYNGEE. CDR3 length equals 15 residues. The CDR3 coding sequence is TGTGCCAGCAGCGTAGGAGCAGGGGCTGGTTCACCCCTCCACTTT. Its protein product is CASSVGAGAGSPLHF.

The chain has TRBV6-5 and TRBJ1-2, with TRBD1 as a possible D gene (6 bases). The CDR3 sequence is 13 residues long. Germline CDR1 MNHEY, CDR2 SVGAGI. The V gene lost 4 bases and the J gene lost 8 bases, with 14 bases spanning the gap. CDR3 sequence reads: CASSSYRAGGYTF. As DNA, the CDR3 is TGTGCCAGCAGTTCTTACAGGGCTGGAGGCTACACCTTC.

The chain joins TRBV18 to TRBJ1-2; 8 nucleotides align to TRBD1. CDR3 length: 15 amino acids. CDR1 and CDR2 from the germline V gene are KGHSH and LQKENI. V shed 2 bases, J shed 7 bases, and the junction held 9 bases outside the gene matches. CDR3 DNA sequence: TGTGCCAGCTCACCAGCGGGGACAGGAGAAATTGGCTACACCTTC. Protein: CASSPAGTGEIGYTF.

The V gene is TRBV7-2, the J gene TRBJ2-6, with 7 positions matching TRBD2. Trimming at V came to 5 bases and at J to 6 bases, leaving 7 bases not matched to a gene. Germline-derived CDR1 and CDR2 are SGHTA and FQGNSA. This CDR3 has 15 residues. In nucleotides, the CDR3 is TGTGCCAGCAGCCTACTCCGGGGGGAGGCCAACGTCCTGACTTTC. Residues: CASSLLRGEANVLTF.

The V call is TRBV20-1, the J call TRBJ1-1, with D hard to call. The V end lost 3 bases, the J end lost 0 bases, and 5 bases lay between the germline ends. The CDR3 length is 12 residues. CDR1 and CDR2 (germline): DFQATT, SNEGSKA (reference sequence). CDR3 in amino acids: CSASYMNTEAFF. The CDR3 DNA follows: TGCAGTGCTAGTTACATGAACACTGAAGCTTTCTTT.

The CDR3 coding sequence is TGTGCCAGCAGTTACTCGACGACAGGGCCAGATGGCTACACCTTC. This translates into CASSYSTTGPDGYTF. The chain carries TRBV6-5 and TRBJ1-2; TRBD1 matches 7 bases. Per the germline V gene, CDR1 is MNHEY and CDR2 is SVGAGI. This CDR3 is 15 amino acids long. J was trimmed by 6 bases and V by 0 bases; bases with no gene match: 7.

The chain employs TRBV20-1 and TRBJ1-5; 10 bases align to TRBD1. Per the germline V gene, CDR1 is DFQATT and CDR2 is SNEGSKA (reference sequence). CDR3 length: 15 amino acids. V lost 3 bases and J lost 3; bases outside the gene matches: 5. CDR3 sequence: CSASRQGAANQPQHF. CDR3 nucleotide sequence: TGCAGTGCTAGTAGACAGGGGGCCGCCAATCAGCCCCAGCATTTT.

V is TRBV5-6 and J is TRBJ1-1; possibly TRBD1 for D (6 bases). Per germline, CDR1 SGHDT and CDR2 YYEEEE. V was shortened by 5 bases and J by 1 base, with 18 bases between the two germline ends. The CDR3 runs 16 residues. CDR3 sequence reads: CASSSVPGTPNTEAFF. The CDR3 region has the DNA TGTGCCAGCAGTTCTGTTCCCGGGACACCGAACACTGAAGCTTTCTTT.

Written as DNA, the CDR3 is TGCGCCAGCGGCCCGGGAGGGGGCCAAGAGACCCAGTACTTC. It translates to CASGPGGGQETQYF. The chain employs TRBV5-1 and TRBJ2-5; 8 bases are shared with TRBD2. V was clipped by 7 bases and J by 1 base; unmatched bases: 6. Germline values: CDR1 SGHRS, CDR2 YFSETQ. The CDR3 has 14 amino acids.

This chain joins TRBV30 and TRBJ1-2; the D is unclear. The CDR3 contains 12 residues. CDR1 is GTSNPN, CDR2 SVGIG, per germline (reference sequence). Trimming took 4 bases from V and 3 from J, leaving 9 bases between them. The CDR3 DNA is TGTGCCTGGACCGCGTTATACTATGGCTACACCTTC. Protein: CAWTALYYGYTF.

V gene TRBV7-2 combines with J gene TRBJ2-5; 9 bases line up with TRBD2. The CDR3 length is 15 residues. Germline-derived CDR1 and CDR2 are SGHTA and FQGNSA. J lost 7 bases, V lost 6 bases, and 12 bases had no gene match. CDR3 coding DNA: TGTGCCAGCAGTCGCAATAGCGGGGGATTTGGGACCCAGTACTTC. Translating it yields CASSRNSGGFGTQYF.

As DNA, the CDR3 is TGCGCCAGCAGCCAAGGTCTCGCGGTATCTCTAGCGGGGGTCACAGATACGCAGTATTTT. It translates to CASSQGLAVSLAGVTDTQYF. This chain connects TRBV4-3 to TRBJ2-3; 10 bases fit TRBD2. Germline loops: CDR1 LGHNA, CDR2 YSLEER. The CDR3 totals 20 residues. V lost 1 base, J lost 2 bases, and 15 bases stayed unmatched.

The sample holds a few counts of this clone. The rearrangement joins TRBV5-4 to TRBJ2-1; 10 nucleotides align to TRBD2. Unmatched junction bases numbered 7, after V lost 2 bases and J lost 8 bases. The CDR3 is 15 amino acids. CDR1 SGHNT and CDR2 YYREEE come from the germline V gene (reference sequence). As DNA, the CDR3 is TGTGCCAGCAGCTTCAGAGCGGGGGGGCTAGATGAGCAGTTCTTC. This encodes CASSFRAGGLDEQFF.

The J gene is TRBJ2-2, the V gene TRBV7-2; 10 nucleotides align to TRBD1. Germline-derived CDR1 and CDR2 are SGHTA and FQGNSA. The CDR3 consists of 16 residues. V shed 2 bases, J shed 10 bases, and the junction held 10 bases outside the gene matches. The CDR3 region is CASSLTGQGVPEELFF. Here the CDR3 DNA reads TGTGCCAGCAGCTTAACCGGACAGGGGGTCCCCGAGGAGCTGTTTTTT. The complete variable domain, with remaining parts taken from reference TRBV7-2 and TRBJ2-2, reads GAGVSQSPSNKVTEKGKDVELRCDPISGHTALYWYRQSLGQGLEFLIYFQGNSAPDKSGLPSDRFSAERTGGSVSTLTIQRTQQEDSAVYLCASSLTGQGVPEELFFGEGSRLTVL.

The V and J genes are TRBV30 and TRBJ1-1, with TRBD1 identical over 8 bases. Germline V gene sequence: CDR1 GTSNPN, CDR2 SVGIG (reference sequence). CDR3 length: 15 residues. The V and J ends lost 3 bases and 4 bases, in that order; junction bases with no gene match: 10. The CDR3 here is CAWSPNRGGTTEAFF. In DNA form, the CDR3 reads TGTGCCTGGAGCCCTAACAGGGGGGGGACCACTGAAGCTTTCTTT.

The genes are TRBV7-6 and TRBJ1-2; tentatively, D is TRBD1 (5 bases). Germline CDR1 reads SGHVS; CDR2 reads FNYEAQ. The CDR3 has 14 amino acids. Trimming removed 0 bases from V and 4 bases from J, with 9 bases in between. Written as DNA, the CDR3 is TGTGCCAGCAGCTTAGCGGAGGGGACCTATGGCTACACCTTC. This encodes CASSLAEGTYGYTF.

The rearrangement uses TRBV5-1 and TRBJ1-2; possibly TRBD1 for D (6 bases). CDR3 length: 13 amino acids. Trimming took 5 bases from V and 2 from J, leaving 10 bases between them. Looked up from germline, CDR1 is SGHRS and CDR2 is YFSETQ. The chain's CDR3 is CASSHTGNYGYTF. The DNA for the CDR3 is TGCGCCAGCAGTCACACAGGGAACTATGGCTACACCTTC.

The V and J genes are TRBV10-2 and TRBJ1-2, with D possibly being TRBD1 (6 bases). The germline CDR1 and CDR2 sequences are WSHSY and SAAADI. The ends were cut back, 6 bases at V and 4 bases at J, with 15 bases in the middle. This CDR3 has 14 residues. CDR3 protein: CASRAPGESYGYTF. Written as DNA, the CDR3 is TGCGCCAGCAGGGCCCCAGGGGAGAGCTATGGCTACACCTTC.